These 2 T cell receptor beta chains were sequenced from one sample in a study of technical replicates of blood from several donors. Sequencing used immunoSEQ multiplex PCR; TCRdb keeps in-frame clones, though not all of them. The data show roughly 82,000 clones, approximately 96% seen once. The sample taken for sequencing was T cells isolated from PBMCs. Source of these receptors: a human donor in good health.

The chain joins TRBV11-3 to TRBJ2-7; TRBD1 might be the D (5 bases). V lost 5 bases to trimming and J lost 3 bases, with 11 bases between them. Germline CDR1 reads SGHNT; CDR2 reads YENEEA. This CDR3 has 13 residues. CDR3 nucleotides: TGTGCCAGCAGCCTCGGCAGGGACTACGAGCAGTACTTC. This translates into CASSLGRDYEQYF.

The chain links TRBV4-2 to TRBJ2-1; TRBD1 matches at 7 bases. CDR3 length: 17 amino acids. Germline CDR1 LGHNA, CDR2 YNFKEQ. The ends lost 0 bases at V and 3 bases at J; junction bases unmatched: 8. CDR3 amino acids: CASSQEQYGTVYNEQFF. The CDR3 DNA is TGTGCCAGCAGCCAAGAACAATACGGGACAGTCTACAATGAGCAGTTCTTC.